The 23 T cell receptor beta chains given below trace back to one sample, sequenced in a study of cytomegalovirus exposure and HLA in healthy donors. Use of 60 Vbeta and 13 Jbeta primers characterized the PCR. The assay was immunoSEQ multiplex PCR, and TCRdb's table has in-frame clones only and misses some. Here the sample spans about 170,000 clones, approximately 81% being singletons. The material sequenced was PBMCs. The receptors stem from a male donor in good health and CMV-seronegative.

The V and J genes are TRBV11-3 and TRBJ2-5; D may be TRBD2 (5 bases). CDR1 and CDR2 from the germline V gene are SGHNT and YENEEA. There are 13 residues in the CDR3. Deletions cut 2 bases from V and 3 bases from J, with 7 bases between. The CDR3 reads CASSLRGKETQYF. In DNA form, the CDR3 reads TGTGCCAGCAGCTTACGGGGAAAAGAGACCCAGTACTTC.

The gene calls are TRBV11-2 and TRBJ2-1, with a tentative D call TRBD1 (6 bases). The V and J ends lost 0 bases and 2 bases respectively, with 23 bases between them. This CDR3 contains 20 residues. The germline gives CDR1 SGHAT, CDR2 FQNNGV. CDR3 sequence reads: CASSLDLSFSWQGPYNEQFF. For the CDR3, the DNA is TGTGCCAGCAGCTTAGATTTGTCGTTCAGTTGGCAGGGGCCCTACAATGAGCAGTTCTTC. The full variable domain, its missing parts supplied by reference TRBV11-2 and TRBJ2-1, is EAGVAQSPRYKIIEKRQSVAFWCNPISGHATLYWYQQILGQGPKLLIQFQNNGVVDDSQLPKDRFSAERLKGVDSTLKIQPAKLEDSAVYLCASSLDLSFSWQGPYNEQFFGPGTRLTVL.

The gene calls are TRBV25-1 and TRBJ2-3; 7 bases line up with TRBD1. The CDR3 runs to 14 residues. Per germline, CDR1 MGHDK and CDR2 SYGVNS. J lost 0 bases, V lost 7 bases, and 4 bases had no gene match. The CDR3 loop reads CASKGATSTDTQYF. The CDR3 DNA reads TGTGCCAGCAAGGGGGCAACCAGCACAGATACGCAGTATTTT.

This clone was recorded once. The V and J genes are TRBV27 and TRBJ1-4, with TRBD1 identical over 8 bases. The CDR3 covers 15 residues. The junction had 8 bases not matched to a gene; V was cut back by 8 bases and J by 3 bases. Looked up from germline, CDR1 is MNHEY and CDR2 is SMNVEV (reference sequence). DNA for the CDR3: TGTGCCAGCCGGCCCAGGGGACAGGCTAATGAAAAACTGTTTTTT. Translating it yields CASRPRGQANEKLFF.

The gene calls are TRBV2 and TRBJ1-5, with TRBD1 identical over 7 bases. Germline CDR1 is SNHLY and CDR2 is FYNNEI. V lost 4 bases to trimming and J lost 1 base; unmatched junction nucleotides: 7. The length of the CDR3 is 16 residues. DNA of the CDR3: TGTGCCAGCAGTGGTATGACAGGGAAAAGCAATCAGCCCCAGCATTTT. Its translation: CASSGMTGKSNQPQHF.

The rearrangement uses TRBV6-5 and TRBJ1-2, with a possible D match to TRBD1 (5 bases). Germline V lookup: CDR1 MNHEY, CDR2 SVGAGI. The CDR3 runs 12 residues. Between the trimmed V and J ends, which lost 5 bases and 4 bases, there was a span of 8 bases. The CDR3 loop is CASSMGGYGYTF. In DNA form, the CDR3 reads TGTGCCAGCAGTATGGGGGGCTATGGCTACACCTTC.

V is TRBV7-8 and J is TRBJ2-7; D may be TRBD2 (6 bases). This CDR3 comprises 14 residues. Germline loops: CDR1 SGHVS, CDR2 FQNEAQ. The V end was cut by 5 bases, the J end by 6 bases, with 17 bases between. The CDR3 DNA follows: TGTGCCAGCAGCGGACCCGGGAGTCGTGGCGAGCAGTACTTC. Its translation is CASSGPGSRGEQYF.

The chain carries TRBV5-4 and TRBJ2-7; 7 nucleotides line up with TRBD1. The germline V gene has CDR1 SGHNT and CDR2 YYREEE (reference sequence). The CDR3 spans 15 residues. V lost 0 bases and J lost 1; bases outside the gene matches: 4. The CDR3 DNA is TGTGCCAGCAGCTTGGCAGGGGGTCTATCCTACGAGCAGTACTTC. Amino acids: CASSLAGGLSYEQYF.

The chain couples TRBV19 to TRBJ2-5, with 12 bases fitting TRBD1. The J call may be incorrect, as the DNA end agrees better with TRBJ2-7. Looked up from germline, CDR1 is LNHDA and CDR2 is SQIVND (reference sequence). The CDR3 consists of 15 residues. The CDR3 protein is CATSGGTGGLYEQYF. The CDR3, as DNA: TGTGCCACCTCGGGGGGGACAGGGGGCCTTTACGAGCAGTACTTC.

The CDR3 bases are TGTGCCAGCAGGTCAGGGGACAGGGGGCCGAATGAGCAGTTCTTC. It codes for CASRSGDRGPNEQFF. The V gene is TRBV28, the J gene TRBJ2-1; 12 bases agree with TRBD1. V lost 6 bases to trimming and J lost 7 bases; unmatched junction nucleotides: 7. The V gene's germline CDR1 is MDHEN and CDR2 SYDVKM. CDR3 length: 15 amino acids.

The V and J genes are TRBV7-9 and TRBJ2-1; the match to TRBD1 covers 9 bases. The CDR3 is 15 amino acids. J gave up 5 bases and V 2 bases, and 4 bases lay outside the gene matches. Germline-derived CDR1 and CDR2 are SEHNR and FQNEAQ (reference sequence). The chain's CDR3 is CASSLWDRVNNEQFF. CDR3 DNA sequence: TGTGCCAGCAGCTTATGGGACAGGGTAAACAATGAGCAGTTCTTC.

This clone was seen a few times. The chain employs TRBV5-4 and TRBJ1-1, with a possible D match to TRBD1 (5 bases). CDR1 and CDR2 from the germline V gene are SGHNT and YYREEE (reference sequence). V lost 4 bases and J lost 7, with 17 bases in between. The CDR3 contains 14 residues. This chain's CDR3 is CASSPRGGGSEAFF. The CDR3 nucleotides read TGTGCCAGCAGCCCCAGAGGCGGGGGGAGTGAAGCTTTCTTT.

The chain is built from TRBV11-3 and TRBJ2-7, with 12 positions matching TRBD2. CDR3 length: 15 amino acids. The V segment lost 2 bases and the J segment 7 bases; nucleotides outside the gene matches: 6. Germline assignment: CDR1 SGHNT and CDR2 YENEEA. CDR3 sequence: CASSLPSGRAWEQYF. The CDR3 DNA follows: TGTGCCAGCAGCTTACCTAGCGGGAGGGCATGGGAGCAGTACTTC.

The rearrangement joins TRBV9 to TRBJ2-1, with 7 bases fitting TRBD2. Per the germline V gene, CDR1 is SGDLS and CDR2 is YYNGEE. This CDR3 has 14 amino acids. V shed 4 bases, J shed 8 bases, and the junction held 9 bases outside the gene matches. DNA for the CDR3: TGTGCCAGCAGCCCCCGGGCGGGGGTGGATGAGCAGTTCTTC. Amino acids: CASSPRAGVDEQFF.

This clone was observed a single time. This chain connects TRBV19 to TRBJ2-2; 7 bases map to TRBD1. V lost 1 base and J lost 8; bases outside the gene matches: 7. The CDR3 is 15 residues long. CDR1 is LNHDA, CDR2 SQIVND, per germline (reference sequence). This CDR3 is CASSIGGGASGELFF. In DNA form, the CDR3 reads TGTGCCAGTAGTATAGGAGGGGGCGCTTCAGGGGAGCTGTTTTTT.

This clone was seen only once. The rearrangement joins TRBV5-6 to TRBJ1-5, with unresolved D. Trimming removed 3 bases at V and 6 bases at J, with 10 bases between. Germline V gene lookup returns CDR1 SGHDT and CDR2 YYEEEE. The CDR3 extends over 13 amino acids. The CDR3 DNA sequence: TGTGCCAGCAGCTCCACGCCCGGTCAGCCCCAGCATTTT. Its translation is CASSSTPGQPQHF.

This clone occurred a few times. The rearrangement links TRBV14 to TRBJ2-2; D call uncertain. V shed 4 bases and J shed 0 bases, with 15 bases lying between them. Germline V CDR1 and CDR2: SGHDN, FVKESK. The CDR3 extends over 17 amino acids. The CDR3: CASSRNSQTTNTGELFF. The CDR3 DNA is TGTGCCAGCAGCCGAAACAGCCAAACGACGAACACCGGGGAGCTGTTTTTT. Filled out from reference TRBV14 and TRBJ2-2, the complete variable domain reads EAGVTQFPSHSVIEKGQTVTLRCDPISGHDNLYWYRRVMGKEIKFLLHFVKESKQDESGMPNNRFLAERTGGTYSTLKVQPAELEDSGVYFCASSRNSQTTNTGELFFGEGSRLTVL.

This clone was found a few times. The chain is built from TRBV28 and TRBJ2-1; 9 nucleotides match TRBD2. Looked up from germline, CDR1 is MDHEN and CDR2 is SYDVKM. This CDR3 region has 15 residues. J was trimmed by 1 base and V by 6 bases; bases with no gene match: 4. For the CDR3, the DNA is TGTGCCAGCAGGTCTAGCGGGGTTTCCTACAATGAGCAGTTCTTC. Protein sequence: CASRSSGVSYNEQFF.

The chain combines TRBV6-5 with TRBJ2-2; tentative D call: TRBD1 (6 bases). The CDR3 is made up of 14 amino acids. The V and J ends lost 4 bases and 6 bases respectively, with 12 bases between them. The germline gives CDR1 MNHEY, CDR2 SVGAGI. DNA for the CDR3: TGTGCCAGCAGTTCAAAACAGGGTCCCGGGGAGCTGTTTTTT. Protein sequence: CASSSKQGPGELFF.

V usage is TRBV29-1 and J usage is TRBJ2-5; 11 bases line up with TRBD2. The DNA end favors TRBJ2-7, so the J call may be wrong. The CDR3 totals 16 residues. In germline, CDR1 is SQVTM, CDR2 ANQGSEA. The CDR3 reads CSVEDPVAGGLYEQYF. CDR3 nucleotide sequence: TGCAGCGTTGAAGATCCCGTAGCGGGAGGGCTCTACGAGCAGTACTTC.

This CDR3 reads CASSLSGINEKLFF. The CDR3 bases are TGTGCCAGCAGCCTCAGCGGGATAAATGAAAAACTGTTTTTT. The chain carries TRBV11-1 and TRBJ1-4; D is unclear. The V and J ends lost 5 bases and 5 bases respectively, with 12 bases between them. Germline V gene lookup returns CDR1 SGHAT and CDR2 FQDESV (reference sequence). There are 14 residues in the CDR3.

The sample holds one count of this clone. This chain uses TRBV2 with TRBJ2-1, with TRBD2 matching 9 bases. The CDR3 is 15 amino acids. CDR1 is SNHLY and CDR2 is FYNNEI in the germline V gene. Trimming at V came to 9 bases and at J to 4 bases, leaving 10 bases not matched to a gene. CDR3 bases: TGTGCCAGTCCTCTTAGCGGGAGTGCTTACAATGAGCAGTTCTTC. Residues: CASPLSGSAYNEQFF.

A word on this clone: An end of the junction does not agree with germline; a read error may underlie this. The J gene is TRBJ1-4, the V gene TRBV7-9; 9 bases fit TRBD1. This CDR3 is built from 14 residues. Germline V gene data show CDR1 as SEHNR and CDR2 as FQNEAQ (reference sequence). The CDR3 here is CSSSQGQGIEKLFF. The CDR3 region has the DNA TGTTCCAGCAGCCAGGGACAGGGAATAGAAAAACTGTTTTTT.